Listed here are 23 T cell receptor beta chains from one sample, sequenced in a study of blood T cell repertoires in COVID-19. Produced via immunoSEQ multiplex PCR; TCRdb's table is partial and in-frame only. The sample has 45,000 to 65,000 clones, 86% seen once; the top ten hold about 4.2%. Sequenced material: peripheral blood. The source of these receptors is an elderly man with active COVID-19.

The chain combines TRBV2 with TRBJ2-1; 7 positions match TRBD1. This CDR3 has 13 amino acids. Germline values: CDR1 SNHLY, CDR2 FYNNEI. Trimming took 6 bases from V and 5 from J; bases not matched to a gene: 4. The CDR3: CASSLTGNNEQFF. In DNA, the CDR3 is TGTGCCAGCAGCCTGACAGGGAACAATGAGCAGTTCTTC.

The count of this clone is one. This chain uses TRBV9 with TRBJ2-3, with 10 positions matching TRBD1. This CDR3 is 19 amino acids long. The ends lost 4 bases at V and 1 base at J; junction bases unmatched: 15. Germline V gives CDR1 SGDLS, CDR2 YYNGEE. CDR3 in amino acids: CASSSPLRGTGEGTDTQYF. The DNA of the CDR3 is TGTGCCAGCAGCTCCCCGCTCCGCGGGACAGGGGAAGGCACAGATACGCAGTATTTT.

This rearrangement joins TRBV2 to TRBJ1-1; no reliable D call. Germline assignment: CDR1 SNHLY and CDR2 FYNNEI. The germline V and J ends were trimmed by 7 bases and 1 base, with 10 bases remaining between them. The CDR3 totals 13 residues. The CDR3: CASTQTANTEAFF. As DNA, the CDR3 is TGTGCCAGCACACAGACCGCGAACACTGAAGCTTTCTTT.

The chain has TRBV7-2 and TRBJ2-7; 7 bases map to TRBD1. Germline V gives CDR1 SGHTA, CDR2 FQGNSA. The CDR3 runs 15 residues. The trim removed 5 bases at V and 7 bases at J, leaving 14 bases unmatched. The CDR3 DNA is TGTGCCAGCAGCGCTACAAGGGGGCTGGCGGAGGAGCAGTACTTC. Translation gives CASSATRGLAEEQYF.

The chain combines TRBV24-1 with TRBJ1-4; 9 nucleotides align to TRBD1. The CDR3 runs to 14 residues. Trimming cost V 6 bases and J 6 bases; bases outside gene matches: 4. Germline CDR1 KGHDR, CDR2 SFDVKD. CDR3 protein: CATSRTGVDEKLFF. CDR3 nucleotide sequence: TGTGCCACCAGTCGGACAGGGGTGGATGAAAAACTGTTTTTT.

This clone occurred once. DNA of the CDR3: TGTGCCATCAGTGCAGGGCGTAGGGATCAGCCCCAGCATTTT. Its protein product is CAISAGRRDQPQHF. This chain joins TRBV10-3 and TRBJ1-5; TRBD1 is a possible D gene (5 bases). This CDR3 has 14 residues. The germline CDR1 and CDR2 sequences are ENHRY and SYGVKD. V was shortened by 4 bases and J by 5 bases, with 12 bases between the two germline ends.

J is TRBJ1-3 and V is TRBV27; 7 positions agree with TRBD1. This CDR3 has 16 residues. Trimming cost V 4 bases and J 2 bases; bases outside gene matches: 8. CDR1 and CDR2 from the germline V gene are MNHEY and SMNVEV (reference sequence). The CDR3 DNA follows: TGTGCCAGCAGTTCCACAGGGGTCTTAGCTGGAAACACCATATATTTT. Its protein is CASSSTGVLAGNTIYF.

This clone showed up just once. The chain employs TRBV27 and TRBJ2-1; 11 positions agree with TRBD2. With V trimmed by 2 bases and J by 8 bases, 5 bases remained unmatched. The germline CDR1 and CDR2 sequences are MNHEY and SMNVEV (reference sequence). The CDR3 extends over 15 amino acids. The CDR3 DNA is TGTGCCAGCAGTTTACTAGCGGGAGGAAGGGATGAGCAGTTCTTC. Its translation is CASSLLAGGRDEQFF.

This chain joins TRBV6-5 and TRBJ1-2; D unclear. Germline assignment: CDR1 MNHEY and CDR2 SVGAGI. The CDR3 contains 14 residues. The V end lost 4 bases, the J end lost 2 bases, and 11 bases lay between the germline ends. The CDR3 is CASSSRRGNYGYTF. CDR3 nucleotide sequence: TGTGCCAGCAGTTCCCGGAGAGGGAACTATGGCTACACCTTC.

The CDR3 loop reads CASSQRVYEQYF. In DNA, the CDR3 is TGTGCCAGCAGCCAGAGGGTGTACGAGCAGTACTTC. V usage is TRBV2 and J usage is TRBJ2-7; D is possibly TRBD2 (5 bases). This CDR3 spans 12 amino acids. CDR1 is SNHLY, CDR2 FYNNEI, per germline. The ends were cut back, 6 bases at V and 4 bases at J, with 10 bases in the middle. The full variable domain, its missing parts supplied by reference TRBV2 and TRBJ2-7, is EPEVTQTPSHQVTQMGQEVILRCVPISNHLYFYWYRQILGQKVEFLVSFYNNEISEKSEIFDDQFSVERPDGSNFTLKIRSTKLEDSAMYFCASSQRVYEQYFGPGTRLTVT.

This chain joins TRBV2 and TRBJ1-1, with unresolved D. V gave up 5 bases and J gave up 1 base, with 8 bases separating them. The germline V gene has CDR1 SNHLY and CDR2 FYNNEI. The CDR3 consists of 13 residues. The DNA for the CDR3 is TGTGCCAGCAGTCTAAAGCAGAACACTGAAGCTTTCTTT. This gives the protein CASSLKQNTEAFF.

The CDR3, as DNA: TGTGCCAGCAGTCGGACAGGGGGGACACCCCTCCACTTT. Its protein product is CASSRTGGTPLHF. The rearrangement joins TRBV6-2 or TRBV6-3 to TRBJ1-6; 10 bases line up with TRBD1. This CDR3 region has 13 residues. Germline CDR1 reads MNHEY; CDR2 reads SVGEGT. The V segment lost 5 bases and the J segment 11 bases; nucleotides outside the gene matches: 3.

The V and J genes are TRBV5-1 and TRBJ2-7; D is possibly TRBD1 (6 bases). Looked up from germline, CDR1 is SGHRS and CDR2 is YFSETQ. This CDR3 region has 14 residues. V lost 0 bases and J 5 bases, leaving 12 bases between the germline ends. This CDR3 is CASSLALQGNEQYF. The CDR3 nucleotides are TGCGCCAGCAGCTTGGCCCTACAGGGTAACGAGCAGTACTTC.

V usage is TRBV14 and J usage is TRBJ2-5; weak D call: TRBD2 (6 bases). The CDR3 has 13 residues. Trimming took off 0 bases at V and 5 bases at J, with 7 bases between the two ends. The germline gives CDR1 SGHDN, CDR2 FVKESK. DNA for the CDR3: TGTGCCAGCAGCCAAGAAGGGAGGGAGACCCAGTACTTC. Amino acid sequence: CASSQEGRETQYF.

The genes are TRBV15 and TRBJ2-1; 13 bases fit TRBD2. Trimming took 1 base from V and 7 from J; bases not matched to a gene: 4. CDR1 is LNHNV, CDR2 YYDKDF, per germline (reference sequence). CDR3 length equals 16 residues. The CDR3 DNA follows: TGTGCCACCAGCAGAGGGGGGGGACTAGCGGGAAATGAGCAGTTCTTC. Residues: CATSRGGGLAGNEQFF.

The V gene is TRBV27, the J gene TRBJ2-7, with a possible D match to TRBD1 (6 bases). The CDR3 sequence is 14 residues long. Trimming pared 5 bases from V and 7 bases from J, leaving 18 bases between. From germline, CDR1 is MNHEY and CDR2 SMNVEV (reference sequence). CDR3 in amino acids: CASSPGTPFGEQYF. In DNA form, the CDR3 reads TGTGCCAGCAGTCCCGGGACACCTTTCGGGGAGCAGTACTTC.

The CDR3 is CASSRYWGLAGGEETQYF. The CDR3, as DNA: TGTGCCAGTAGTAGATATTGGGGACTAGCGGGAGGGGAAGAGACCCAGTACTTC. V and J are TRBV19 and TRBJ2-5, with 16 nucleotides matching TRBD2. The CDR3 spans 18 residues. CDR1 is LNHDA and CDR2 is SQIVND in the germline V gene (reference sequence). Trimming took 4 bases from V and 3 from J; bases not matched to a gene: 8.

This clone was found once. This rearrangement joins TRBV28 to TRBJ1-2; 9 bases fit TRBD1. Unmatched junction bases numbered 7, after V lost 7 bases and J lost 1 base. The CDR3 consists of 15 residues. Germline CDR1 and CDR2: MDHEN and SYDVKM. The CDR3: CASKEQGASNYGYTF. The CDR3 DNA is TGTGCCAGCAAGGAACAGGGGGCTAGTAACTATGGCTACACCTTC.

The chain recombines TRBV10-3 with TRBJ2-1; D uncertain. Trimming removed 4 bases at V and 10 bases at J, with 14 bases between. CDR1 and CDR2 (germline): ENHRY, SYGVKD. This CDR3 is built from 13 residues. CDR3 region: CAISAIELQEQFF. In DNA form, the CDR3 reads TGTGCCATCAGTGCGATCGAGCTACAGGAGCAGTTCTTC.

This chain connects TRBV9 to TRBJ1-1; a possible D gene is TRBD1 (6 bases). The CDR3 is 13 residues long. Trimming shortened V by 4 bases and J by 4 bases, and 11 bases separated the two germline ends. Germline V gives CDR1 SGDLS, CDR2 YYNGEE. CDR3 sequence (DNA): TGTGCCAGCAGCACACAGGGCAGCACTGAAGCTTTCTTT. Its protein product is CASSTQGSTEAFF.

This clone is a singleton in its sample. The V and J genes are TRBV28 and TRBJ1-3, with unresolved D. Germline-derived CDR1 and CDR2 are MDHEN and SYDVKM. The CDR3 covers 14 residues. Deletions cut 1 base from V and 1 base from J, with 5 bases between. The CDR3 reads CASSLSGSGNTIYF. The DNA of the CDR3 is TGTGCCAGCAGTTTATCGGGGTCTGGAAACACCATATATTTT.

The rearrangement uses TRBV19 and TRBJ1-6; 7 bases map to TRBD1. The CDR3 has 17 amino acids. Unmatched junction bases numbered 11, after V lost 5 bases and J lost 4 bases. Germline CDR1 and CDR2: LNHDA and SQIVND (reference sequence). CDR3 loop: CASSASWGTEYNSPLHF. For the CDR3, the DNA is TGTGCCAGTAGTGCCTCCTGGGGGACAGAATATAATTCACCCCTCCACTTT. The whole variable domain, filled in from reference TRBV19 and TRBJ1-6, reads DGGITQSPKYLFRKEGQNVTLSCEQNLNHDAMYWYRQDPGQGLRLIYYSQIVNDFQKGDIAEGYSVSREKKESFPLTVTSAQKNPTAFYLCASSASWGTEYNSPLHFGNGTRLTVT.

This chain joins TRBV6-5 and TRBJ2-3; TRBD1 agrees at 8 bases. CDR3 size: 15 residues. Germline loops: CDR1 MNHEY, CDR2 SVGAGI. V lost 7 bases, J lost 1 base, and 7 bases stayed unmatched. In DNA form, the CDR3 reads TGTGCCAGCACCCTGGGGGGACAGGGCACAGATACGCAGTATTTT. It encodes CASTLGGQGTDTQYF.